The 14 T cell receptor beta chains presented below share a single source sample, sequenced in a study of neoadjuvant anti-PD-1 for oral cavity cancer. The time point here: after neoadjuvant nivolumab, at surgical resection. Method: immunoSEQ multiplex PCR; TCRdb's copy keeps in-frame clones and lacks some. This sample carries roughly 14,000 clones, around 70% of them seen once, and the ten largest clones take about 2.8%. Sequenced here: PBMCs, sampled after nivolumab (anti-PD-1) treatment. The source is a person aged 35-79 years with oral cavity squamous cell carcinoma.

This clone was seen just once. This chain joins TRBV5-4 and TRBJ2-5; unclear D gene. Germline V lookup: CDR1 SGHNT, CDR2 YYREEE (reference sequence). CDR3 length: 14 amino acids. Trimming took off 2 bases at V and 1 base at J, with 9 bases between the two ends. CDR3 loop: CASSLKKGQETQYF. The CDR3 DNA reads TGTGCCAGCAGCTTAAAGAAGGGCCAAGAGACCCAGTACTTC.

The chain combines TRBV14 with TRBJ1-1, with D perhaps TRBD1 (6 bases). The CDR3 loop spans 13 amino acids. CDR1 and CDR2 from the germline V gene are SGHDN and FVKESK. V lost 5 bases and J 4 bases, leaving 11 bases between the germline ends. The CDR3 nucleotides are TGTGCCAGCAGCTGGCAGGGGCCCACTGAAGCTTTCTTT. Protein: CASSWQGPTEAFF. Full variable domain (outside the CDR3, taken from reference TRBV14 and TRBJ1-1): EAGVTQFPSHSVIEKGQTVTLRCDPISGHDNLYWYRRVMGKEIKFLLHFVKESKQDESGMPNNRFLAERTGGTYSTLKVQPAELEDSGVYFCASSWQGPTEAFFGQGTRLTVV.

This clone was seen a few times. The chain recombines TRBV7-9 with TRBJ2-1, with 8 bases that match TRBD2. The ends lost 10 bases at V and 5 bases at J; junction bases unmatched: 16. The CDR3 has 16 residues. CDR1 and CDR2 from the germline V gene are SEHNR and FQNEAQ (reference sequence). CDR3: CATSPRPGLENNEQFF. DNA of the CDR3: TGTGCCACCTCCCCACGACCGGGACTAGAGAACAATGAGCAGTTCTTC.

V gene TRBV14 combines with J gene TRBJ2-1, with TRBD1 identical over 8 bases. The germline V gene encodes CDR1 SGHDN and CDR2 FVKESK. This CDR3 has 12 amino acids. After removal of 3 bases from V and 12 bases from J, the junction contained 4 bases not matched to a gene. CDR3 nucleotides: TGTGCCAGCAGCCAGGGACAGGTCTGGCAGTTCTTC. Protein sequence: CASSQGQVWQFF.

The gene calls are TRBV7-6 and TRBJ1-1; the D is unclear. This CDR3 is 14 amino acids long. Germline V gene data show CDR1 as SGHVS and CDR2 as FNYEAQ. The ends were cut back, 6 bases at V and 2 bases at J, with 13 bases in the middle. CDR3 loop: CASSYTGQNTEAFF. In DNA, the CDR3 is TGTGCCAGCAGTTACACCGGCCAAAACACTGAAGCTTTCTTT.

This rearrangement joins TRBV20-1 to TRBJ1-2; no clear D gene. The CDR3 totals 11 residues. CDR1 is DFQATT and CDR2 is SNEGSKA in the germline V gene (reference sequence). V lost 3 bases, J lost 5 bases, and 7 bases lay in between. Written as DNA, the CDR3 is TGCAGTGCTAGTGGTGGATATGGCTACACCTTC. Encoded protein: CSASGGYGYTF.

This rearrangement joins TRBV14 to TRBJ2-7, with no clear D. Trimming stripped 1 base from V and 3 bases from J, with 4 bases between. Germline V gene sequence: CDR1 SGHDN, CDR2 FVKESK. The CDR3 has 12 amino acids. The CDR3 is CASSQGGYEQYF. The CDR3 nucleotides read TGTGCCAGCAGCCAAGGGGGCTACGAGCAGTACTTC.

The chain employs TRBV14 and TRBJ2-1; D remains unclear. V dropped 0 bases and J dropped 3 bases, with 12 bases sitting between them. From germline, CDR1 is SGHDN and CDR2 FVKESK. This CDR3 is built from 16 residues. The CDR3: CASSQEGVSFYNEQFF. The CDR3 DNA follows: TGTGCCAGCAGCCAAGAAGGCGTATCCTTCTACAATGAGCAGTTCTTC.

CDR3 loop: CASSLGRQTVEKLFF. CDR3 in DNA: TGTGCCAGCAGCTTGGGGAGACAAACGGTTGAAAAACTGTTTTTT. The V gene is TRBV7-8, the J gene TRBJ1-4, with D hard to call. Germline-derived CDR1 and CDR2 are SGHVS and FQNEAQ. The CDR3 is made up of 15 amino acids. V was cut by 3 bases and J by 7 bases, with 15 bases left in between.

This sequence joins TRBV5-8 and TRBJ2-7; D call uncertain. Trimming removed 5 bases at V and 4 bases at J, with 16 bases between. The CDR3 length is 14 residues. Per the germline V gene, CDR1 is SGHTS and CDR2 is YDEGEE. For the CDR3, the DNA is TGTGCCAGCAGATCTCGACGGTCGGAATACGAGCAGTACTTC. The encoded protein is CASRSRRSEYEQYF. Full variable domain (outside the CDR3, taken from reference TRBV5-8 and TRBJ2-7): EAGVTQSPTHLIKTRGQQATLRCSPISGHTSVYWYQQALGLGLQFLLWYDEGEERNRGNFPPRFSGRQFPNYSSELNVNALELEDSALYLCASRSRRSEYEQYFGPGTRLTVT.

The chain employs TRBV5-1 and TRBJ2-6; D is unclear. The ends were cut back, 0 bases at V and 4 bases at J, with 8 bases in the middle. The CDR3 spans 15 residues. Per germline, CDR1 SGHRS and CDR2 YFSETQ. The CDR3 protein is CASSLAREGANVLTF. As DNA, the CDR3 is TGCGCCAGCAGCTTGGCCCGAGAGGGGGCCAACGTCCTGACTTTC.

The CDR3: CASSPEFQGGYNEQFF. In DNA, the CDR3 is TGTGCCAGCTCACCAGAGTTCCAGGGGGGATACAATGAGCAGTTCTTC. The V and J genes are TRBV18 and TRBJ2-1; D may be TRBD1 (7 bases). V was trimmed by 2 bases and J by 4 bases, leaving 15 bases between them. The CDR3 has 16 residues. The germline V gene has CDR1 KGHSH and CDR2 LQKENI.

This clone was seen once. CDR3 sequence reads: CASSWSSSSNNEQFF. The CDR3 nucleotides are TGTGCCAGCAGTTGGTCATCGAGTTCTAACAATGAGCAGTTCTTC. The rearrangement joins TRBV6-5 to TRBJ2-1; D is undetermined. The CDR3 contains 15 residues. V lost 4 bases and J lost 5, with 15 bases in between. CDR1 MNHEY and CDR2 SVGAGI come from the germline V gene.

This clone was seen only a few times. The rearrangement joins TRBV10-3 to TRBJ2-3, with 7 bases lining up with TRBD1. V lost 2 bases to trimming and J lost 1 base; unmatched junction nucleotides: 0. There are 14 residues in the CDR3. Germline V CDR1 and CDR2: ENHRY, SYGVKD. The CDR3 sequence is CAISEDRGTDTQYF. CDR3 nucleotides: TGTGCCATCAGTGAGGACAGGGGCACAGATACGCAGTATTTT.